This T cell receptor (beta chain) was profiled in a study of blood T cell repertoires in COVID-19. As for the study in general: COVID-19 samples collected from the United States, Italy and Spain covered acute and convalescent phases.

Trimming stripped 4 bases from V and 0 bases from J, with 8 bases between. Germline V gene sequence: CDR1 SGHRS, CDR2 YFSETQ. The CDR3 extends over 14 amino acids. Original processing notes: Amplification from reference gene primers served as the basis for estimated nucleated cell counts. The table came from immunoSEQ multiplex PCR; TCRdb's copy has only in-frame clones and leaves some out. V and J calls and clone size are given by that table; D and trimming were obtained from the DNA. The sample lists about 160,000 clones, 70% to 85% occurring once. This chain uses TRBV5-1 with TRBJ1-5; no reliable D call. The sequenced material came from peripheral blood. The sequence was collected from a woman over 75 with acute or convalescent COVID-19. In DNA form, the CDR3 reads TGCGCCAGCAGCCCAGTTGATAGCAATCAGCCCCAGCATTTT. Amino acids: CASSPVDSNQPQHF.